Listed here are 2 T cell receptor beta chains from one sample, sequenced in a study of blood T cells in healthy people across ages. It was with a sample-barcoded 5' primer and a J-beta primer mix that a second PCR of roughly 7 to 11 cycles was run. TCRdb reprocessed the 5' RACE reads via MiXCR and lists one record per CDR3 protein. The data contain around 1,500,000 distinct CDR3 sequences, around two fifths of them seen just once; the ten biggest clones take up 6.5% to 10%. Source material: blood. Source of these receptors: a woman younger than 35 in good health.

The V gene is TRBV5-1, the J gene TRBJ1-4; no firm D call. CDR1 and CDR2 (germline): SGHRS, YFSETQ. The CDR3 loop spans 18 amino acids. The V end lost 4 bases, the J end lost 0 bases, and 19 bases lay between the germline ends. CDR3: CASSRRVSTAATNEKLFF. As DNA, the CDR3 is TGCGCCAGCAGCCGACGGGTTTCGACTGCGGCAACTAATGAAAAACTGTTTTTT.

The genes are TRBV4-1 and TRBJ2-3; 11 positions match TRBD2. Germline lookup yields CDR1 MGHRA and CDR2 YSYEKL. V was clipped by 1 base and J by 2 bases; unmatched bases: 5. The CDR3 totals 17 residues. For the CDR3, the DNA is TGCGCCAGCAGCCAAGTAGATAGCGGGGGGGTCACAGATACGCAGTATTTT. Amino acids: CASSQVDSGGVTDTQYF.